One and the same sample provided the 21 T cell receptor beta chains below, sequenced in a study of CD8+ T cells in alopecia areata. In each case, RNA was isolated and then reverse transcribed into cDNA as the sequencing template. The repertoire was sequenced with immunoSEQ multiplex PCR; TCRdb's copy has only in-frame clones and lacks some. Of 200,000 or so clones in the sample, roughly 60% were seen once. Treatment in this sample: oral pan-JAK inhibitor, 5-10 mg twice daily. The sequenced sample was CD4+ T cells sorted from blood, obtained at week 24, from a patient treated with tofacitinib. Receptors were obtained from a human donor with alopecia areata.

The chain uses TRBV4-3 and TRBJ2-3; D perhaps matches TRBD2 (5 bases). The germline CDR1 and CDR2 sequences are LGHNA and YSLEER. This CDR3 has 13 amino acids. Trimming left V 4 bases short and J 1 base short, with 6 bases between. CDR3 nucleotide sequence: TGCGCCAGCAGCCCCGGGGGCACAGATACGCAGTATTTT. It specifies CASSPGGTDTQYF.

This chain connects TRBV4-3 to TRBJ2-6; 7 nucleotides line up with TRBD2. Germline assignment: CDR1 LGHNA and CDR2 YSLEER. The CDR3 runs to 15 residues. Germline trimming cut 4 bases from V and 2 bases from J; bases unmatched to any gene: 2. The CDR3 reads CASSPGGAGANVLTF. The DNA of the CDR3 is TGCGCCAGCAGCCCGGGGGGTGCTGGGGCCAACGTCCTGACTTTC.

This clone was observed a few times. The V and J genes are TRBV4-2 and TRBJ1-2; 10 bases agree with TRBD1. The CDR3 loop spans 16 amino acids. Trimming at V came to 3 bases and at J to 5 bases, leaving 9 bases not matched to a gene. Germline loops: CDR1 LGHNA, CDR2 YNFKEQ. Here the CDR3 reads CASSQGNRDRGYGYTF. In nucleotides, the CDR3 is TGTGCCAGCAGCCAGGGAAACCGGGACAGGGGATATGGCTACACCTTC.

The chain recombines TRBV27 with TRBJ1-1; D may be TRBD1 (5 bases). The CDR3 length is 15 residues. Trimming shortened V by 2 bases and J by 0 bases, and 10 bases separated the two germline ends. Germline lookup yields CDR1 MNHEY and CDR2 SMNVEV (reference sequence). The chain's CDR3 is CASSLVGTMNTEAFF. CDR3 DNA sequence: TGTGCCAGCAGTTTAGTGGGGACCATGAACACTGAAGCTTTCTTT.

In nucleotides, the CDR3 is TGTGCCAGCAGTTTAATGGGAGGGAACATTCAGTACTTC. Residues: CASSLMGGNIQYF. The chain employs TRBV27 and TRBJ2-4; 7 bases fit TRBD2. The CDR3 spans 13 residues. Germline-derived CDR1 and CDR2 are MNHEY and SMNVEV (reference sequence). Unmatched junction bases numbered 2, after V lost 2 bases and J lost 7 bases.

V is TRBV2 and J is TRBJ2-3; D is ambiguous. Germline loops: CDR1 SNHLY, CDR2 FYNNEI. The CDR3 contains 13 residues. V was shortened by 6 bases and J by 5 bases, with 12 bases between the two germline ends. Here the CDR3 DNA reads TGTGCCAGCAGCGCCAGTCCACGAGATACGCAGTATTTT. Its protein product is CASSASPRDTQYF.

The chain employs TRBV9 and TRBJ2-5, with 7 bases aligning to TRBD2. V lost 3 bases to trimming and J lost 3 bases; unmatched junction nucleotides: 5. There are 14 residues in the CDR3. The germline CDR1 and CDR2 sequences are SGDLS and YYNGEE. The CDR3 is CASSGTSGEETQYF. The CDR3 region has the DNA TGTGCCAGCAGCGGGACTAGTGGGGAAGAGACCCAGTACTTC.

The rearrangement links TRBV14 to TRBJ2-2; D perhaps matches TRBD1 (5 bases). This CDR3 has 13 residues. CDR1 and CDR2 from the germline V gene are SGHDN and FVKESK. V was clipped by 8 bases and J by 4 bases, with 11 bases between them. CDR3 in DNA: TGTGCCAGCGCAGGGTTGGGCACCGGGGAGCTGTTTTTT. It translates to CASAGLGTGELFF.

V and J are TRBV5-6 and TRBJ2-5; TRBD1 matches 10 bases. Germline CDR1 reads SGHDT; CDR2 reads YYEEEE. This CDR3 contains 15 residues. The V and J ends lost 0 bases and 9 bases, in that order; junction bases with no gene match: 8. The CDR3 loop is CASSLVRTGGLAQYF. In DNA form, the CDR3 reads TGTGCCAGCAGCTTGGTCCGGACAGGGGGTCTGGCCCAGTACTTC. The full variable domain, in which reference TRBV5-6 and TRBJ2-5 provide the parts outside the CDR3, is DAGVTQSPTHLIKTRGQQVTLRCSPKSGHDTVSWYQQALGQGPQFIFQYYEEEERQRGNFPDRFSGHQFPNYSSELNVNALLLGDSALYLCASSLVRTGGLAQYFGPGTRLLVL.

The chain combines TRBV6-5 with TRBJ2-7, with D hard to call. The V and J ends lost 2 bases and 2 bases respectively, with 1 base between them. Germline V gene data show CDR1 as MNHEY and CDR2 as SVGAGI. CDR3 length equals 11 residues. The CDR3 here is CASSYPYEQYF. The DNA of the CDR3 is TGTGCCAGCAGTTACCCCTACGAGCAGTACTTC.

The rearrangement uses TRBV29-1 and TRBJ2-3; D is unresolved. CDR3 length equals 17 residues. Trimming pared 4 bases from V and 0 bases from J, leaving 20 bases between. From germline, CDR1 is SQVTM and CDR2 ANQGSEA. This CDR3 reads CSVGSLRKVRSTDTQYF. CDR3 nucleotides: TGCAGCGTTGGGTCCCTGCGTAAGGTCCGGAGCACAGATACGCAGTATTTT.

This clone has just a few counts. The CDR3 sequence: CAWSVMGGTEAFF. In DNA form, the CDR3 reads TGTGCCTGGAGTGTTATGGGGGGCACTGAAGCTTTCTTT. This chain links TRBV30 with TRBJ1-1, with D perhaps matching TRBD1 (5 bases). V shed 0 bases and J shed 4 bases, with 9 bases lying between them. Germline V gene lookup returns CDR1 GTSNPN and CDR2 SVGIG (reference sequence). The CDR3 consists of 13 residues.

This clone appeared a few times. The chain joins TRBV7-2 to TRBJ1-5; perhaps TRBD1 as D (5 bases). Trimming took 1 base from V and 5 from J, leaving 6 bases between them. CDR3 length: 13 amino acids. Germline loops: CDR1 SGHTA, CDR2 FQGNSA. The CDR3 reads CASSLGGDQPQHF. CDR3 sequence (DNA): TGTGCCAGCAGCTTAGGGGGGGATCAGCCCCAGCATTTT.

This clone was observed a handful of times. The chain joins TRBV4-2 to TRBJ2-5; TRBD1 matches 8 bases. The V gene end was trimmed by 4 bases and the J gene end by 2 bases; junction bases not matched to a gene: 6. The CDR3 runs to 15 residues. Germline-derived CDR1 and CDR2 are LGHNA and YNFKEQ. The CDR3 loop is CASSRLGTGQETQYF. CDR3 bases: TGTGCCAGCAGCCGGCTCGGGACAGGACAAGAGACCCAGTACTTC.

The chain combines TRBV6-1 with TRBJ2-5; TRBD1 matches at 9 bases. The germline V gene encodes CDR1 MNHNS and CDR2 SASEGT. This CDR3 spans 15 amino acids. V was pared by 2 bases and J by 4 bases, with 5 bases of the junction left unmatched. CDR3 sequence (DNA): TGTGCCAGCAGTGAATGGACAGGGGAGGGAGAGACCCAGTACTTC. Translated, it gives CASSEWTGEGETQYF.

This clone was seen only a few times. The genes are TRBV28 and TRBJ2-7; D gene ambiguous. V dropped 7 bases and J dropped 0 bases, with 16 bases sitting between them. Germline-derived CDR1 and CDR2 are MDHEN and SYDVKM. This CDR3 spans 15 amino acids. CDR3 region: CASTRLIRSSYEQYF. Here the CDR3 DNA reads TGTGCCAGCACCCGACTGATAAGGAGCTCCTACGAGCAGTACTTC.

The chain is built from TRBV6-5 and TRBJ2-3; D uncertain. This CDR3 has 12 residues. The germline V gene has CDR1 MNHEY and CDR2 SVGAGI. V lost 6 bases and J 0 bases, leaving 4 bases between the germline ends. The CDR3 DNA is TGTGCCAGCAGGCCAAGCACAGATACGCAGTATTTT. Its translation: CASRPSTDTQYF.

This clone was detected only a few times. This sequence joins TRBV29-1 and TRBJ2-4; D not certain. V lost 7 bases and J 2 bases, leaving 12 bases between the germline ends. The CDR3 spans 13 residues. Germline V lookup: CDR1 SQVTM, CDR2 ANQGSEA. Here the CDR3 DNA reads TGCAGCGGCCTTGGTGTGCCCAAAAACATTCAGTACTTC. Protein: CSGLGVPKNIQYF.

The V call is TRBV28, the J call TRBJ1-5; D is unclear. V shed 3 bases and J shed 0 bases, with 15 bases lying between them. Germline V gene sequence: CDR1 MDHEN, CDR2 SYDVKM. This CDR3 comprises 17 residues. DNA of the CDR3: TGTGCCAGCAGTTTCCTTCTGGACGGAGCTAGCAATCAGCCCCAGCATTTT. Amino acids: CASSFLLDGASNQPQHF.

The gene calls are TRBV7-6 and TRBJ1-5; D is undetermined. Germline V gene sequence: CDR1 SGHVS, CDR2 FNYEAQ. CDR3 length: 13 residues. V was shortened by 2 bases and J by 7 bases, with 9 bases between the two germline ends. The CDR3 region is CASSLSSTQPQHF. In nucleotides, the CDR3 is TGTGCCAGCAGCTTATCATCGACCCAGCCCCAGCATTTT.

V and J are TRBV15 and TRBJ2-7; D call uncertain. Germline V lookup: CDR1 LNHNV, CDR2 YYDKDF (reference sequence). With 0 bases removed from V and 3 bases from J, the gap between germline ends came to 9 bases. CDR3 length: 14 amino acids. The chain's CDR3 is CATSREMLGYEQYF. The DNA for the CDR3 is TGTGCCACCAGCAGAGAGATGCTAGGCTACGAGCAGTACTTC.